The sequence of this T cell receptor (beta chain) was determined in a study of cytomegalovirus exposure and HLA in healthy donors. About the study: Findings of an earlier analysis included around 100 million unique TCR beta sequences from around 180 million T cells. The study, taken as a whole, reports: A later analysis reportedly found that, within productive TCRs, an Asian-associated ancestry cluster had fewer N-insertions than the mean observed across the approximately 700 donors. Researchers counted around 180 TCR beta chains as cytomegalovirus-associated. Some V segments, including TRBV6-2 and TRBV6-3, were excluded as indistinguishable.

With respect to this clone: Its antigen is unidentified.

Primers included in the PCR were 60 Vbeta and 13 Jbeta primers. Some clones are missing from TCRdb's copy, which holds only in-frame ones; the method was immunoSEQ multiplex PCR. The repertoire has about 95,000 clones, roughly four fifths of them found once; the top ten carry approximately 3.6%. The CDR3 covers 13 residues. Germline CDR1 is SEHNR and CDR2 is FQNEAQ (reference sequence). V shed 4 bases, J shed 2 bases, and the junction held 1 base outside the gene matches. The sequence came from a man aged 25 to 40 in good health and CMV-seropositive. V and J are TRBV7-9 and TRBJ2-7, with 8 bases lining up with TRBD1. Sample: PBMCs. CDR3 coding DNA: TGTGCCAGCAGCTCACAGGGGGCCTACGAGCAGTACTTC. It codes for CASSSQGAYEQYF.